The 17 T cell receptor beta chains listed next were all sequenced from one sample in a study of blood T cell repertoires in COVID-19. Data came from immunoSEQ multiplex PCR; TCRdb stores just in-frame clones and leaves some out. The data hold 310,000 or so clones, with roughly 90% observed a single time. Sequenced: PBMCs or T cells enriched from blood (not recorded which). The receptors here all came from a woman aged 18-30 years with acute COVID-19.

J is TRBJ2-1 and V is TRBV3-1 (or the pseudogene TRBV3-2); 7 bases are shared with TRBD2. Germline V CDR1 and CDR2: LGHDT, YNNKEL (reference sequence). The CDR3 runs 16 residues. Trimming took 2 bases from V and 2 from J; bases not matched to a gene: 6. In DNA, the CDR3 is TGTGCCAGCAGCCAAACAACTAGCGCTGCCTACAATGAGCAGTTCTTC. Amino acids: CASSQTTSAAYNEQFF.

The J gene is TRBJ2-1, the V gene TRBV6-5; 8 bases match TRBD2. The ends lost 7 bases at V and 4 bases at J; junction bases unmatched: 9. CDR1 is MNHEY, CDR2 SVGAGI, per germline. The CDR3 length is 15 residues. For the CDR3, the DNA is TGTGCCAGCACAGAACGGTCGGGAGGGTACAATGAGCAGTTCTTC. Translation gives CASTERSGGYNEQFF.

The CDR3 spells CASSARGRRQETQYF. The CDR3 DNA reads as TGTGCCAGCAGCGCAAGGGGGCGCCGCCAAGAGACCCAGTACTTC. The rearrangement uses TRBV5-6 and TRBJ2-5; TRBD1 matches 7 bases. With 4 bases clipped from V and 1 base from J, the junction kept 7 bases outside the gene matches. There are 15 residues in the CDR3. Germline assignment: CDR1 SGHDT and CDR2 YYEEEE.

CDR3 region: CASSGTEAPEQYF. CDR3 nucleotides: TGTGCCAGCAGCGGGACAGAGGCTCCCGAGCAGTACTTC. The V call is TRBV7-9, the J call TRBJ2-7; 7 bases map to TRBD1. Germline CDR1 and CDR2: SEHNR and FQNEAQ (reference sequence). With 5 bases clipped from V and 6 bases from J, the junction kept 7 bases outside the gene matches. There are 13 residues in the CDR3.

The V call is TRBV28, the J call TRBJ1-4; D perhaps matches TRBD1 (6 bases). This CDR3 contains 16 residues. V was cut by 5 bases and J by 5 bases, with 18 bases left in between. The germline V gene encodes CDR1 MDHEN and CDR2 SYDVKM. CDR3 in amino acids: CASSLGWEGVNEKLFF. CDR3 sequence (DNA): TGTGCCAGCAGTCTTGGGTGGGAGGGGGTGAATGAAAAACTGTTTTTT. Full variable domain (missing parts from reference TRBV28 and TRBJ1-4): DVKVTQSSRYLVKRTGEKVFLECVQDMDHENMFWYRQDPGLGLRLIYFSYDVKMKEKGDIPEGYSVSREKKERFSLILESASTNQTSMYLCASSLGWEGVNEKLFFGSGTQLSVL.

The chain links TRBV13 to TRBJ1-1; no reliable D call. V was cut by 2 bases and J by 0 bases, with 10 bases left in between. The CDR3 consists of 15 residues. From germline, CDR1 is PRHDT and CDR2 FYEKMQ (reference sequence). DNA for the CDR3: TGTGCCAGCAGCTTAAATCGAGGAGTGAACACTGAAGCTTTCTTT. Protein: CASSLNRGVNTEAFF.

V is TRBV6-1 and J is TRBJ1-1; D perhaps matches TRBD1 (5 bases). From germline, CDR1 is MNHNS and CDR2 SASEGT. The CDR3 contains 17 residues. Trimming took 4 bases from V and 1 from J, leaving 19 bases between them. The CDR3 coding sequence is TGTGCCAGCAGTGGTAATGAGGGGAGGGTCCGGAACACTGAAGCTTTCTTT. This sequence encodes CASSGNEGRVRNTEAFF.

The V gene is TRBV15, the J gene TRBJ2-3, with 7 positions matching TRBD1. This CDR3 has 17 residues. Germline CDR1 is LNHNV and CDR2 is YYDKDF (reference sequence). V dropped 1 base and J dropped 2; count of bases not matched to a gene: 9. The CDR3 DNA reads as TGTGCCACCAGCAGAGGGGCACCGGGACAGATCACAGATACGCAGTATTTT. Translating it yields CATSRGAPGQITDTQYF.

This sequence joins TRBV28 and TRBJ2-7; 7 bases map to TRBD2. CDR1 is MDHEN and CDR2 is SYDVKM in the germline V gene. After removal of 6 bases from V and 6 bases from J, the junction contained 11 bases not matched to a gene. The CDR3 is made up of 14 amino acids. The CDR3, as DNA: TGTGCCAGCAGATCGGGGGGTGGCTTTGGCGAGCAGTACTTC. Translation: CASRSGGGFGEQYF.

The chain uses TRBV5-1 and TRBJ1-2, with TRBD1 matching over 11 bases. Germline V gene data show CDR1 as SGHRS and CDR2 as YFSETQ. This CDR3 is 15 amino acids long. Trimming cost V 4 bases and J 5 bases; bases outside gene matches: 7. The DNA for the CDR3 is TGCGCCAGCAGCCAGATGGGACAGGGGGAATATGGCTACACCTTC. Translation gives CASSQMGQGEYGYTF.

This clone came up once. This chain connects TRBV7-9 to TRBJ2-2; D is undetermined. The CDR3 is 12 residues long. Germline lookup yields CDR1 SEHNR and CDR2 FQNEAQ (reference sequence). Trimming removed 11 bases from V and 7 bases from J, with 14 bases in between. CDR3 protein: CAGRGIFGELFF. The DNA for the CDR3 is TGTGCCGGTCGAGGTATTTTCGGGGAGCTGTTTTTT.

V is TRBV5-4 and J is TRBJ2-1; 7 bases map to TRBD2. The V segment lost 2 bases and the J segment 9 bases; nucleotides outside the gene matches: 5. In germline, CDR1 is SGHNT, CDR2 YYREEE (reference sequence). The CDR3 covers 13 residues. The CDR3 DNA follows: TGTGCCAGCAGCTTAGGACTAGTCGGTGAGCAGTTCTTC. It translates to CASSLGLVGEQFF.

The genes are TRBV6-5 and TRBJ2-7, with 10 bases that match TRBD2. The CDR3 runs 16 residues. The V segment lost 3 bases and the J segment 2 bases; nucleotides outside the gene matches: 7. Germline CDR1 reads MNHEY; CDR2 reads SVGAGI. The CDR3 bases are TGTGCCAGCAGTTATATAGCGGGAGGCCGAACCTACGAGCAGTACTTC. This codes for CASSYIAGGRTYEQYF.

The chain joins TRBV3-1 (or the pseudogene TRBV3-2) to TRBJ2-1; 8 bases fit TRBD2. CDR1 is LGHDT, CDR2 YNNKEL, per germline (reference sequence). V was pared by 3 bases and J by 3 bases, with 4 bases of the junction left unmatched. CDR3 length equals 15 residues. The CDR3 bases are TGTGCCAGCAGCCACCTAGCGGGCAACTACAATGAGCAGTTCTTC. It yields the protein CASSHLAGNYNEQFF.

V usage is TRBV24-1 and J usage is TRBJ2-3; TRBD2 matches 15 bases. The CDR3 is 15 residues long. The germline V gene has CDR1 KGHDR and CDR2 SFDVKD. Trimming removed 9 bases from V and 7 bases from J; junction bases left unmatched: 7. In DNA form, the CDR3 reads TGTGCCACCGCCGGACTAGCGGGAGGGCCGAATACGCAGTATTTT. Protein product: CATAGLAGGPNTQYF.

The chain uses TRBV7-2 and TRBJ1-1; possibly TRBD1 for D (5 bases). Germline V gene data show CDR1 as SGHTA and CDR2 as FQGNSA. V lost 4 bases and J lost 1, with 10 bases in between. This CDR3 region has 14 residues. CDR3: CASSWRGRNTEAFF. The CDR3 coding sequence is TGTGCCAGCAGCTGGCGGGGCCGGAACACTGAAGCTTTCTTT.

The genes are TRBV28 and TRBJ2-7; D is uncertain. CDR3 length equals 13 residues. The ends were cut back, 5 bases at V and 2 bases at J, with 10 bases in the middle. Germline-derived CDR1 and CDR2 are MDHEN and SYDVKM. CDR3 in DNA: TGTGCCAGCAGTCCCCGACACACCTACGAGCAGTACTTC. It yields the protein CASSPRHTYEQYF. Variable domain in full (rest from reference TRBV28 and TRBJ2-7): DVKVTQSSRYLVKRTGEKVFLECVQDMDHENMFWYRQDPGLGLRLIYFSYDVKMKEKGDIPEGYSVSREKKERFSLILESASTNQTSMYLCASSPRHTYEQYFGPGTRLTVT.